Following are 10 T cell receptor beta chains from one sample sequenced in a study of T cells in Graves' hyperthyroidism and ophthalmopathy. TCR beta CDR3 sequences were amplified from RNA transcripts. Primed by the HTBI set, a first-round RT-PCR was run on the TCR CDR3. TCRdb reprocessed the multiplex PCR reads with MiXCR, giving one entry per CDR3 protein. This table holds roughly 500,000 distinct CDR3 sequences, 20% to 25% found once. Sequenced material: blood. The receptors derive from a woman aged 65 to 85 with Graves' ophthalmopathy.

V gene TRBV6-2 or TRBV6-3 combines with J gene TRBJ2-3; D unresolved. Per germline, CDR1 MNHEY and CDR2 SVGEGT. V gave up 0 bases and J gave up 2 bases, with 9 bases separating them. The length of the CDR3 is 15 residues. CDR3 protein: CASSYSYANTDTQYF. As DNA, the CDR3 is TGTGCCAGCAGTTACTCGTACGCCAACACAGATACGCAGTATTTT.

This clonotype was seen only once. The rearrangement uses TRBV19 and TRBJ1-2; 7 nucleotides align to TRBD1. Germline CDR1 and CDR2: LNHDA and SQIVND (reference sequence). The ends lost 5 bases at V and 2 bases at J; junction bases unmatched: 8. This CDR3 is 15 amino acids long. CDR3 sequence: CASSRGTDLNYGYTF. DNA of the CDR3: TGTGCCAGTAGTCGGGGGACAGACTTAAACTATGGCTACACCTTC.

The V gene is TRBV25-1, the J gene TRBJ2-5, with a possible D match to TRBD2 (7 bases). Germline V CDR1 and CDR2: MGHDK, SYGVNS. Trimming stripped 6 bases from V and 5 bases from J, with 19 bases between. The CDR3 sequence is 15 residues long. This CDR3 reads CASRRGDWGGETQYF. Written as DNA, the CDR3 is TGTGCCAGCAGGAGGGGGGACTGGGGAGGGGAGACCCAGTACTTC.

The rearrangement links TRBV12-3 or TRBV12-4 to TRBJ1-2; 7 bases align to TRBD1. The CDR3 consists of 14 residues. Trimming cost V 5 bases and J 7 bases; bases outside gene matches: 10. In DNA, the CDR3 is TGTGCCAGCAGTCCATCTGAGACAGGGACTGGCTACACCTTC. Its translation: CASSPSETGTGYTF.

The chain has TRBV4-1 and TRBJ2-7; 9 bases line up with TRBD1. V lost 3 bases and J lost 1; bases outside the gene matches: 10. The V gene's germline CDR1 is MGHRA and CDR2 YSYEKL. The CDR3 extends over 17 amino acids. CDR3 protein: CASSQIVPGTGSYEQYF. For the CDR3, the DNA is TGCGCCAGCAGCCAGATCGTCCCCGGGACAGGGTCCTACGAGCAGTACTTC.

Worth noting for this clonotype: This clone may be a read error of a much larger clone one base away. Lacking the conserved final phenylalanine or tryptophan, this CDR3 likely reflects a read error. The CDR3 spells CASSYPPPRNQETQYL. The CDR3 DNA reads TGTGCCAGCAGTTACCCGCCCCCCCGGAATCAAGAGACCCAGTACCTC. The V and J genes are TRBV6-5 and TRBJ2-5; D is unresolved. The CDR3 length is 16 residues. CDR1 and CDR2 (germline): MNHEY, SVGAGI. V was trimmed by 2 bases and J by 2 bases, leaving 15 bases between them.

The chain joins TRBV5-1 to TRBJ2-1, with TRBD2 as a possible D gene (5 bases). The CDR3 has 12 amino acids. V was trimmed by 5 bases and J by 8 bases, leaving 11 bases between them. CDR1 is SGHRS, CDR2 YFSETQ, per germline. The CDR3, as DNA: TGCGCCAGCAGTCGGATCGGGGATGAGCAGTTCTTC. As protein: CASSRIGDEQFF.

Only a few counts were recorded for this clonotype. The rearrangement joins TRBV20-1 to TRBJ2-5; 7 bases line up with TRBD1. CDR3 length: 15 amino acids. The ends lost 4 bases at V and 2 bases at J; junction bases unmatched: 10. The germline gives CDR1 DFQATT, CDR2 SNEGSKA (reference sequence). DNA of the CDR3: TGCAGTGCTATGGGACAGCCTGAGAAACAAGAGACCCAGTACTTC. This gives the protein CSAMGQPEKQETQYF.

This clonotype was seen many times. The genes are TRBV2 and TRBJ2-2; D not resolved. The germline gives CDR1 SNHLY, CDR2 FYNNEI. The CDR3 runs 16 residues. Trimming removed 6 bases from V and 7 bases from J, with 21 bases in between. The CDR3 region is CASSRLSSLSGGELFF. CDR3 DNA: TGTGCCAGCAGCAGACTGTCCTCCCTCTCGGGCGGGGAGCTGTTTTTT.

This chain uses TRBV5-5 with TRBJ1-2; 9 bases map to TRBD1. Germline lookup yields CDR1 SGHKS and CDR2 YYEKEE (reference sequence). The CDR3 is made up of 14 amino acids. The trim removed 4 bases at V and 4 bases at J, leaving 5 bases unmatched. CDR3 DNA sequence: TGTGCCAGCAGCCTCGAGGGACAGGGCTATGGCTACACCTTC. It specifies CASSLEGQGYGYTF.